Shown below are 3 T cell receptor beta chains from a single sample sequenced in a study of CD8+ T cells in alopecia areata. Reverse transcribed after extraction, RNA yielded cDNA as the sequencing template. The method was immunoSEQ multiplex PCR; TCRdb's version includes in-frame clones alone and lacks a portion of them. The table includes about 110,000 clones, around 59% detected once. The sequenced sample was CD8+ T cells sorted from blood. The receptors come from a human donor in good health.

The V and J genes are TRBV30 and TRBJ1-5, with TRBD1 matching 8 bases. V shed 1 base and J 2 bases; nucleotides not matched to a gene: 4. This CDR3 is 15 amino acids long. Germline assignment: CDR1 GTSNPN and CDR2 SVGIG (reference sequence). CDR3 sequence reads: CAWSEATGGNQPQHF. The DNA of the CDR3 is TGTGCCTGGAGTGAAGCGACAGGGGGCAATCAGCCCCAGCATTTT.

This rearrangement joins TRBV27 to TRBJ1-1; D unresolved. The V gene's germline CDR1 is MNHEY and CDR2 SMNVEV (reference sequence). V lost 3 bases and J 2 bases, leaving 10 bases between the germline ends. CDR3 length: 14 amino acids. The CDR3: CASSFSKGNTEAFF. CDR3 coding DNA: TGTGCCAGCAGTTTTAGTAAGGGCAACACTGAAGCTTTCTTT.

The table lists this clone with a few counts. The V and J genes are TRBV13 and TRBJ1-1; D is unclear. Germline V gene lookup returns CDR1 PRHDT and CDR2 FYEKMQ (reference sequence). CDR3 size: 15 residues. The germline V and J ends were trimmed by 5 bases and 0 bases, with 13 bases remaining between them. CDR3 nucleotide sequence: TGTGCCAGCAGCCTAACCGGCAGGATGAACACTGAAGCTTTCTTT. Protein product: CASSLTGRMNTEAFF.